The clone carrying this TCR beta chain showed up just a few times. Antigen: not known. Sequenced material consisted of expressed TCRB transcripts (all of the isolated RNA was reverse transcribed). Profiling relied on immunoSEQ multiplex PCR, and the TCRdb table lists in-frame clones only, not all of them. The top ten hold more than 0.9% of the sample, which has about 290,000 clones, about 8% seen once. This sample is part of a study of beta chain features in type 1 diabetes. Findings and caveats of the study: Overrepresentation of cells with high TCR expression could result from cDNA sequencing.

The germline V and J ends were trimmed by 0 bases and 0 bases, with 12 bases remaining between them. Germline-derived CDR1 and CDR2 are SGDLS and YYNGEE. This CDR3 is built from 16 residues. This chain joins TRBV9 and TRBJ1-2; D is ambiguous. Sequenced sample: central memory CD4+ T cells from blood. The TCR comes from a woman aged 18-29 years in good health. Written as DNA, the CDR3 is TGTGCCAGCAGCGTAGGTGGCACCCCTTCTAACTATGGCTACACCTTC. Translation: CASSVGGTPSNYGYTF.